A selection of T cell receptor beta chains follows, all from one sample in a study of T-cell reconstitution after alpha-beta-depleted transplantation in children. One entry per CDR3 protein, called by TCRdb with MiXCR from the PCR reads. The repertoire has about 480,000 distinct CDR3 sequences, 9.5% to 15% of them found once; the top ten carry about 5%. The sample consisted of PBMCs from the stem cell graft donor, taken from the stem cell graft. Receptors originate from a human donor who donated a stem cell graft to a child with combined immunodeficiency. The CDR3 runs from the conserved cysteine through the conserved F or W. Each record gives: clone size, V gene, J gene, D gene, CDR3 DNA, CDR3 protein. D genes are given only for firm matches. Clone size appears in some rows only: once, few, many, or a class for an expanded clone.

many	TRBV20-1	TRBJ2-7	TRBD2	TGCAGTGCTCTAGGACTAGCGGGTTCCTACGAGCAGTACTTC	CSALGLAGSYEQYF
many	TRBV24-1	TRBJ1-2	-	TGTGCCACCAGTGATTACAGATTCTATGGCTACACCTTC	CATSDYRFYGYTF
-	TRBV12-5	TRBJ2-1	-	TGTGCTAGTGGTTTGGTTTGGGAAGGCAGCTCCTACAATGAGCAGTTCTTC	CASGLVWEGSSYNEQFF
few	TRBV6-5	TRBJ1-5	TRBD1	TGTGCCAGCAGTTCCGGGACAGGGGGAATTCAGCCCCAGCATTTT	CASSSGTGGIQPQHF
-	TRBV7-8	TRBJ1-1	-	TGTGCCAGCAGCTTATCGGGGGTTAGGGCCTCACCTGAAGCTTTCTTT	CASSLSGVRASPEAFF
many	TRBV5-1	TRBJ2-1	TRBD2	TGCGCCAGCAGCTTGATGACGGGAGGAGCAAATGAGCAGTTCTTC	CASSLMTGGANEQFF
few	TRBV5-1	TRBJ2-2	-	TGCGCCAGCACCCAAACCACGGGGGCCGGGGAGCTGTTTTTT	CASTQTTGAGELFF
few	TRBV12-5	TRBJ2-1	TRBD2	TGTGCTAGTGGTTTGGTACTACGGGTCCCTAGCGGGAGCAATGAGCAGTTCTTC	CASGLVLRVPSGSNEQFF
many	TRBV12-3/TRBV12-4	TRBJ2-5	-	TGTGCCAGCAGTTTAAGTAGAGCGGCTCAAGAGACCCAGTACTTC	CASSLSRAAQETQYF
few	TRBV4-3	TRBJ1-1	TRBD1	TGCGCCAGCAGCCATATGACAGGGGGAGGGACTGAAGCTTTCTTT	CASSHMTGGGTEAFF
many	TRBV27	TRBJ2-1	TRBD1	TGTGCCAGCAAACACAGGGGATCTGTTTCCTACAATGAGCAGTTCTTC	CASKHRGSVSYNEQFF
many	TRBV6-5	TRBJ1-1	-	TGTGCCAGCAGTTACTCGGGCGTCAGAAACACTGAAGCTTTCTTT	CASSYSGVRNTEAFF
few	TRBV7-2	TRBJ2-7	-	TGTGCCAGCACCCAAGAGGGGGGCTCCTACGAGCAGTACTTC	CASTQEGGSYEQYF
few	TRBV9	TRBJ2-2	TRBD1	TGTGCCAGCAGCGTAGAATACGGGACAGGAGAAGGGAACACCGGGGAGCTGTTTTTT	CASSVEYGTGEGNTGELFF
many	TRBV7-9	TRBJ1-1	-	TGTGCCAGCAGCTTAGTGGCCAGCCACACTGAAGCTTTCTTT	CASSLVASHTEAFF
few	TRBV7-9	TRBJ2-7	-	TGTGCCAGCAGCTTAGCGCGTGACGGGGAGCAGTACTTC	CASSLARDGEQYF
few	TRBV6-5	TRBJ2-5	TRBD2	TGTGCCAGCAGTTACGGGTCCGGGAGGTATGGAGAGACCCAGTACTTC	CASSYGSGRYGETQYF
-	TRBV11-3	TRBJ2-1	-	TGTGCCAGCAGCTCGACTAGGTTTGGAAATGAGCAGTTCTTC	CASSSTRFGNEQFF
many	TRBV5-5	TRBJ2-7	-	TGTGCCAGCAGCGAATACCAGACAGTGGGCCTCTACGAGCAGTACTTC	CASSEYQTVGLYEQYF
few	TRBV10-3	TRBJ2-1	TRBD1	TGTGCCATCAGTGTACCGGGACAGGTACACAATGAGCAGTTCTTC	CAISVPGQVHNEQFF
-	TRBV7-7	TRBJ2-7	TRBD2	TGTGCCAGCAGCCCAACTAGCGCCTCAGACGAGCAGTACTTC	CASSPTSASDEQYF
few	TRBV12-3/TRBV12-4	TRBJ2-3	-	TGTGCCAGCAGTTTAGACCTGACTAGGCAGTGGCGTACGCAGTATTTT	CASSLDLTRQWRTQYF
-	TRBV9	TRBJ2-4	TRBD2	TGTGCCAGCAGCGGTAAGGGAGGGAACATTCAGTACTTC	CASSGKGGNIQYF
many	TRBV6-6	TRBJ1-5	-	TGTGCCAGCAGGACTGGGGGGAGCAATCAGCCCCAGCATTTT	CASRTGGSNQPQHF
many	TRBV12-3/TRBV12-4	TRBJ1-2	TRBD1	TGTGCCAGCAGTTCGACAGGGCCTTTTAACTATGGCTACACCTTC	CASSSTGPFNYGYTF
few	TRBV12-3/TRBV12-4	TRBJ1-2	-	TGTGCCAGCAGCCCCGGTTCGGCCTATGGCTACACCTTC	CASSPGSAYGYTF
-	TRBV12-3/TRBV12-4	TRBJ2-1	-	TGTGCCAGCAGTACCCGGGCCTTTAATGAGCAGTTCTTC	CASSTRAFNEQFF
many	TRBV9	TRBJ2-2	TRBD1	TGTGCCAGCAGCGTAGGACAGGGGTGGAACACCGGGGAGCTGTTTTTT	CASSVGQGWNTGELFF
-	TRBV5-5	TRBJ2-6	-	TGTGCCAGCAGCTTGGACGATTCTGGGGCCAACGTCCTGACTTTC	CASSLDDSGANVLTF
many	TRBV12-3/TRBV12-4	TRBJ2-5	TRBD1	TGTGCCAGCAGCCGGACAGGATATGAGCAAGAGACCCAGTACTTC	CASSRTGYEQETQYF
few	TRBV21-1	TRBJ2-7	-	TGTGCCAGCAGCGAGGGGGGGGAGCCTTCGGTCGAGCAGTACTTC	CASSEGGEPSVEQYF
few	TRBV12-3/TRBV12-4	TRBJ2-3	TRBD1	TGTGCCAGCAGTTACCCCGGATATTATGACCAACAGGGGATCACAGATACGCAGTATTTT	CASSYPGYYDQQGITDTQYF
few	TRBV29-1	TRBJ2-1	-	TGCAGCGTTGTGTCCAGCAACTCCTACAATGAGCAGTTCTTC	CSVVSSNSYNEQFF
-	TRBV12-3/TRBV12-4	TRBJ2-7	TRBD1	TGTGCCAGCAGACGCTCGGGACAGGGGACCTACGAGCAGTACTTC	CASRRSGQGTYEQYF
-	TRBV6-5	TRBJ1-5	-	TGTGCCAGCAGTTACTCTCGGGGCGAGGGTCAGCCCCAGCATTTT	CASSYSRGEGQPQHF
many	TRBV20-1	TRBJ2-1	-	TGCAGCGGGAAGACTATCGGGGTACACTCCTACAATGAGCAGTTCTTC	CSGKTIGVHSYNEQFF
few	TRBV25-1	TRBJ2-2	-	TGTGCCAGCAGTGGGGCTAGCGACCGGAACACCGGGGAGCTGTTTTTT	CASSGASDRNTGELFF
-	TRBV6-1	TRBJ1-5	-	TGTGCCAGCAATCAGGGGCCCGGAAGGGGGGGACAGCCCCAGCATTTT	CASNQGPGRGGQPQHF
few	TRBV10-3	TRBJ1-6	-	TGTGCCATCAGTTGGGAGGGATCGAATTCACCCCTCCACTTT	CAISWEGSNSPLHF
many	TRBV5-1	TRBJ2-1	TRBD2	TGCGCCAGCAGCCCTGGACTAGCGGGGGGGTTGAATGAGCAGTTCTTC	CASSPGLAGGLNEQFF
-	TRBV13	TRBJ2-3	-	TGTGCCAGCAGCCAGACTGCAGATACGCAGTATTTT	CASSQTADTQYF
-	TRBV20-1	TRBJ2-7	-	TGCTCCGTTTCGGGCTACGAGCAGTACTTC	CSVSGYEQYF
-	TRBV6-2/TRBV6-3	TRBJ2-1	TRBD2	TGTGCCAGCAGTTTTAAACTAGCGGGGACCAACAATGAGCAGTTCTTC	CASSFKLAGTNNEQFF
many	TRBV30	TRBJ1-2	TRBD1	TGTGCCTCCCTGGGGACAGGGTATGGCTACACCTTC	CASLGTGYGYTF
few	TRBV7-3	TRBJ2-1	TRBD1	TGTGCCAGCAGCTTAACCGGGACAGACAATGAGCAGTTCTTC	CASSLTGTDNEQFF
few	TRBV15	TRBJ2-3	-	TGTGCCACCAGCTTCGGCGGGGAAAGCACAGATACGCAGTATTTT	CATSFGGESTDTQYF
-	TRBV25-1	TRBJ2-5	-	TGTGCCAGCAGTGAATACGGCCTAAACCAAGAGACCCAGTACTTC	CASSEYGLNQETQYF
many	TRBV29-1	TRBJ2-7	TRBD2	TGCAGCGTTGAACTCGGGGGGACGCACATGGAGCAGTACTTC	CSVELGGTHMEQYF
-	TRBV20-1	TRBJ1-6	-	TGCAGTGGGCAGGACTACTATAATTCACCCCTCCACTTT	CSGQDYYNSPLHF
few	TRBV11-2	TRBJ2-1	-	TGTGCCAGCAGCAGCGTTAATGACAATGAGCAGTTCTTC	CASSSVNDNEQFF
few	TRBV29-1	TRBJ2-5	-	TGCAGCGCCAGGGCCCCGGTCCCCCCGGGGACCCAGTACTTC	CSARAPVPPGTQYF
-	TRBV24-1	TRBJ2-2	-	TGTGCCACCAGCCGAGGGGGGTTGAACACCGGGGAGCTGTTTTTT	CATSRGGLNTGELFF
many	TRBV7-2	TRBJ2-7	TRBD1	TGTGCCAGCAGCTCCTGGACAGGCCCATACGAGCAGTACTTC	CASSSWTGPYEQYF
few	TRBV30	TRBJ2-2	-	TGTGCCTGGAGCCGGGTTCCTGGAGGGGAGCTGTTTTTT	CAWSRVPGGELFF
-	TRBV5-1	TRBJ2-3	TRBD2	TGCGCCAGCAGCCCAGCAGGACCAGCGGGAGGGCCCCCGTCCACAGATACGCAGTATTTT	CASSPAGPAGGPPSTDTQYF